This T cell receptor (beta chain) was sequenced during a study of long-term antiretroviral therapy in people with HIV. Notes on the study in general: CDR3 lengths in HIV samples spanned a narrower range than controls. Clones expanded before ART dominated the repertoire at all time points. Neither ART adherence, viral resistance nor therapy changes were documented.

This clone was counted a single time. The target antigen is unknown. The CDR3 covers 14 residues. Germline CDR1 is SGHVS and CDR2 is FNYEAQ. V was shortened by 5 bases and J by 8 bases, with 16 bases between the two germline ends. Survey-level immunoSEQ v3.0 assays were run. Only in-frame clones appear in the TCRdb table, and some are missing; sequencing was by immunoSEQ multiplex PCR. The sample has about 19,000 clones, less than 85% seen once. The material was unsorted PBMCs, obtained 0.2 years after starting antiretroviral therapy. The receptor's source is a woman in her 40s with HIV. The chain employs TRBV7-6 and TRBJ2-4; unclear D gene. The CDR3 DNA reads TGTGCCAGCAGCCCAACTCTTGGGTGGGACATTCAGTACTTC. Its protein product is CASSPTLGWDIQYF.